A single sample gave rise to the 24 T cell receptor beta chains below, sequenced in a study of CD8+CD57+ T cells in acquired aplastic anemia. TCR beta VDJ and CDR3 were profiled, and genomic DNA was the template. TCRdb re-called the reads through MiXCR, storing one row per CDR3 protein. This sample has roughly 150,000 distinct CDR3 sequences; around 45% occur once, and the top ten carry 0.85% to 1.3%. The sequenced sample was sorted CD4+, CD8+, or CD8+CD57+ T cells (not recorded which) from PBMCs. The origin of the receptors is a human donor in good health.

DNA for the CDR3: TGTGCCACCAGTGGGGCAGGGGCGAACACCGGGGAGCTGTTTTTT. Its translation: CATSGAGANTGELFF. V usage is TRBV24-1 and J usage is TRBJ2-2, with D possibly matching TRBD1 (6 bases). The CDR3 covers 15 residues. The germline CDR1 and CDR2 sequences are KGHDR and SFDVKD. V was clipped by 5 bases and J by 0 bases, with 9 bases between them.

This clonotype was seen only a few times. The V call is TRBV7-9, the J call TRBJ1-5; D call uncertain. There are 13 residues in the CDR3. Germline CDR1 and CDR2: SEHNR and FQNEAQ (reference sequence). V lost 7 bases, J lost 1 base, and 8 bases lay in between. Here the CDR3 DNA reads TGTGCCAGCACCCCCCTGAGCAATCAGCCCCAGCATTTT. This gives the protein CASTPLSNQPQHF.

This clonotype appeared once. This chain links TRBV27 with TRBJ1-5; 8 bases agree with TRBD1. Germline CDR1 MNHEY, CDR2 SMNVEV (reference sequence). V trimming: 6 bases; J trimming: 2 bases; junction bases outside the gene matches: 6. CDR3 size: 15 residues. CDR3 region: CASRDRAYGNQPQHF. The CDR3 DNA follows: TGTGCCAGCAGGGACAGGGCCTATGGCAATCAGCCCCAGCATTTT.

The V call is TRBV11-2, the J call TRBJ2-2; D call uncertain. Per germline, CDR1 SGHAT and CDR2 FQNNGV. Trimming pared 0 bases from V and 2 bases from J, leaving 1 base between. The CDR3 covers 13 residues. The CDR3 bases are TGTGCCAGCAGCTTAGATAACACCGGGGAGCTGTTTTTT. Translated: CASSLDNTGELFF.

This clonotype was detected ten times or more. The rearrangement links TRBV6-2 or TRBV6-3 to TRBJ2-7; no clear D gene. This CDR3 spans 12 amino acids. Per germline, CDR1 MNHEY and CDR2 SVGEGT. Trimming cost V 2 bases and J 4 bases, with 6 bases left between them. The CDR3: CASSYRPYEQYF. For the CDR3, the DNA is TGTGCCAGCAGTTACCGGCCTTACGAGCAGTACTTC.

This clonotype was seen at least ten times. This rearrangement joins TRBV27 to TRBJ2-5; no definite D call. The V gene lost 5 bases and the J gene lost 7 bases, with 11 bases spanning the gap. This CDR3 comprises 12 residues. Germline CDR1 and CDR2: MNHEY and SMNVEV (reference sequence). CDR3 residues: CASSPPLGTQYF. The CDR3 coding sequence is TGTGCCAGCAGTCCACCCCTGGGGACCCAGTACTTC.

This chain links TRBV27 with TRBJ2-7; TRBD2 aligns across 9 bases. Germline CDR1 is MNHEY and CDR2 is SMNVEV (reference sequence). The CDR3 consists of 14 residues. Losses at the gene ends were 4 bases for V and 1 base for J; bases not matched to a gene: 2. The CDR3 bases are TGTGCCAGCAGTTGGGGACTAGCATCCTACGAGCAGTACTTC. Translated: CASSWGLASYEQYF.

This clonotype was counted ten times or more. J is TRBJ1-1 and V is TRBV10-3, with TRBD1 identical over 8 bases. J was trimmed by 1 base and V by 6 bases; bases with no gene match: 4. CDR1 is ENHRY and CDR2 is SYGVKD in the germline V gene. This CDR3 spans 14 amino acids. CDR3 bases: TGTGCCATCAGCGGGACAGGAGCGAACACTGAAGCTTTCTTT. Translated, it gives CAISGTGANTEAFF.

J is TRBJ2-1 and V is TRBV15, with D perhaps TRBD2 (5 bases). Germline V CDR1 and CDR2: LNHNV, YYDKDF (reference sequence). V shed 2 bases and J shed 8 bases, with 13 bases lying between them. The length of the CDR3 is 14 residues. CDR3 residues: CATSRPEGAYEQFF. DNA of the CDR3: TGTGCCACCAGCAGACCTGAGGGTGCCTATGAGCAGTTCTTC.

This clonotype was found a few times. The chain uses TRBV20-1 and TRBJ1-3, with 7 positions matching TRBD1. The V and J ends lost 5 bases and 0 bases, in that order; junction bases with no gene match: 7. This CDR3 spans 15 amino acids. The V gene's germline CDR1 is DFQATT and CDR2 SNEGSKA (reference sequence). CDR3 DNA: TGCAGTGCTTCTCCGGGACAGTTCTCTGGAAACACCATATATTTT. Its protein is CSASPGQFSGNTIYF.

The chain links TRBV20-1 to TRBJ2-1; TRBD2 matches 13 bases. This CDR3 has 13 amino acids. The trim removed 6 bases at V and 7 bases at J, leaving 3 bases unmatched. CDR1 and CDR2 from the germline V gene are DFQATT and SNEGSKA (reference sequence). This chain's CDR3 is CSASGLAGNEQFF. CDR3 sequence (DNA): TGCAGTGCCTCGGGACTAGCGGGAAATGAGCAGTTCTTC.

This clonotype was seen more than once but under ten times. The rearrangement joins TRBV5-1 to TRBJ2-1; 12 bases match TRBD2. Germline V gives CDR1 SGHRS, CDR2 YFSETQ. The trim removed 0 bases at V and 6 bases at J, leaving 1 base unmatched. This CDR3 has 15 residues. The CDR3 DNA sequence: TGCGCCAGCAGCTTGGAGACTAGCGGGGGCAATGAGCAGTTCTTC. Protein: CASSLETSGGNEQFF.

This clonotype was recorded many times. V is TRBV5-1 and J is TRBJ2-1; D possibly matches TRBD1 or TRBD2 (5 bases each). In germline, CDR1 is SGHRS, CDR2 YFSETQ. CDR3 length equals 15 residues. Trimming removed 5 bases from V and 2 bases from J, with 14 bases in between. CDR3 protein: CASRATGTAYNEQFF. The CDR3 DNA follows: TGCGCCAGCAGGGCGACGGGGACCGCCTACAATGAGCAGTTCTTC.

The J gene is TRBJ2-5, the V gene TRBV6-6; D not certain. This CDR3 spans 14 amino acids. Germline V gene lookup returns CDR1 MNHNY and CDR2 SVGAGI (reference sequence). The germline V and J ends were trimmed by 0 bases and 8 bases, with 13 bases remaining between them. DNA for the CDR3: TGTGCCAGCAGTTACTCGGGGATAGGGAAAACCCAGTACTTC. It translates to CASSYSGIGKTQYF.

This rearrangement joins TRBV19 to TRBJ1-3, with D possibly TRBD1 on 5 matching bases. With 3 bases removed from V and 6 bases from J, the gap between germline ends came to 12 bases. CDR1 is LNHDA, CDR2 SQIVND, per germline (reference sequence). The CDR3 runs to 14 residues. For the CDR3, the DNA is TGTGCCAGTAGTATTCGGGGCGACTCAAACACCATATATTTT. Translated: CASSIRGDSNTIYF.

This chain connects TRBV5-6 to TRBJ1-2; TRBD1 matches at 9 bases. Unmatched junction bases numbered 5, after V lost 5 bases and J lost 6 bases. The CDR3 loop spans 13 amino acids. Germline assignment: CDR1 SGHDT and CDR2 YYEEEE. CDR3 protein: CASSRDREDGYTF. The CDR3 DNA is TGTGCCAGCAGTCGGGACAGGGAGGATGGCTACACCTTC. The complete variable domain, with remaining parts taken from reference TRBV5-6 and TRBJ1-2, reads DAGVTQSPTHLIKTRGQQVTLRCSPKSGHDTVSWYQQALGQGPQFIFQYYEEEERQRGNFPDRFSGHQFPNYSSELNVNALLLGDSALYLCASSRDREDGYTFGSGTRLTVV.

The chain links TRBV29-1 to TRBJ2-2; TRBD1 is a possible D gene (6 bases). The germline V gene encodes CDR1 SQVTM and CDR2 ANQGSEA. V was trimmed by 5 bases and J by 0 bases, leaving 13 bases between them. The CDR3 runs to 15 residues. The CDR3 here is CSVLPGHANTGELFF. The CDR3 nucleotides are TGCAGCGTTCTGCCGGGACACGCGAACACCGGGGAGCTGTTTTTT.

The chain is built from TRBV20-1 and TRBJ1-1; D ambiguous. CDR1 is DFQATT, CDR2 SNEGSKA, per germline (reference sequence). Trimming left V 3 bases short and J 7 bases short, with 6 bases between. The CDR3 is made up of 10 amino acids. CDR3 sequence (DNA): TGCAGTGCTAGGGGTGATGAAGCTTTCTTT. Translating gives CSARGDEAFF.

This chain links TRBV7-6 with TRBJ2-3, with no clear D. Germline loops: CDR1 SGHVS, CDR2 FNYEAQ. With 1 base removed from V and 4 bases from J, the gap between germline ends came to 6 bases. This CDR3 comprises 13 residues. The CDR3 is CASSLGTPDTQYF. The CDR3 DNA sequence: TGTGCCAGCAGCTTAGGCACACCAGATACGCAGTATTTT.

This clonotype has at least ten counts. This chain uses TRBV7-6 with TRBJ2-1; 7 bases match TRBD2. Looked up from germline, CDR1 is SGHVS and CDR2 is FNYEAQ. This CDR3 contains 18 residues. Losses at the gene ends were 1 base for V and 1 base for J; bases not matched to a gene: 10. The CDR3 DNA follows: TGTGCCAGCAGCTTAGTGGTTCCGGCGGGAGTATCCTACAATGAGCAGTTCTTC. Translation gives CASSLVVPAGVSYNEQFF.

In its sample, this clonotype was seen many times. J is TRBJ2-1 and V is TRBV13; tentative D call: TRBD2 (5 bases). The CDR3 totals 14 residues. Between the trimmed V and J ends, which lost 7 bases and 4 bases, there was a span of 14 bases. Per the germline V gene, CDR1 is PRHDT and CDR2 is FYEKMQ (reference sequence). CDR3: CASTWRAGYNEQFF. The DNA of the CDR3 is TGTGCCAGCACCTGGCGGGCGGGTTACAATGAGCAGTTCTTC. Variable domain in full (rest from reference TRBV13 and TRBJ2-1): AAGVIQSPRHLIKEKRETATLKCYPIPRHDTVYWYQQGPGQDPQFLISFYEKMQSDKGSIPDRFSAQQFSDYHSELNMSSLELGDSALYFCASTWRAGYNEQFFGPGTRLTVL.

This clonotype showed up many times. The chain combines TRBV7-8 with TRBJ1-4, with D unclear. This CDR3 has 13 residues. V gave up 1 base and J gave up 7 bases, with 7 bases separating them. The germline V gene encodes CDR1 SGHVS and CDR2 FQNEAQ. The CDR3 sequence: CASSLGRPEKLFF. In DNA, the CDR3 is TGTGCCAGCAGCTTAGGCCGACCTGAAAAACTGTTTTTT.

A word on this clonotype: At one boundary the junction diverges from the germline segment, which might be a read error. The chain couples TRBV7-2 to TRBJ2-2; tentative D call: TRBD2 (5 bases). Looked up from germline, CDR1 is SGHTA and CDR2 is FQGNSA. The length of the CDR3 is 12 residues. CDR3 region: CASDSRAGEQFF. The CDR3 DNA follows: TGTGCCAGCGATTCCCGGGCCGGGGAGCAGTTTTTT.

Notes on this clonotype: A read error may explain this, as a much larger clone is one base away. V and J are TRBV11-2 and TRBJ2-7; no firm D call. The CDR3 runs to 14 residues. Germline lookup yields CDR1 SGHAT and CDR2 FQNNGV. The CDR3 bases are TGTGCCAGCAGCTCTCCGAGGCGGAGCTACGATCAGTACTTC. Translation gives CASSSPRRSYDQYF. Complete variable domain (other parts from reference TRBV11-2 and TRBJ2-7): EAGVAQSPRYKIIEKRQSVAFWCNPISGHATLYWYQQILGQGPKLLIQFQNNGVVDDSQLPKDRFSAERLKGVDSTLKIQPAKLEDSAVYLCASSSPRRSYDQYFGPGTRLTVT.